These 17 T cell receptor beta chains originate from one sample sequenced in a study of multiple sclerosis patients with progressive multifocal leukoencephalopathy. The protocol was immunoSEQ multiplex PCR, while the TCRdb copy is restricted to in-frame clones and leaves out a portion. The sample lists 25,000 to 35,000 clones, roughly 90% occurring once. Time point specified: around six months of natalizumab therapy. Sequenced material: PBMCs, taken from a patient treated with natalizumab. These TCRs come from a human donor with multiple sclerosis.

The chain links TRBV7-6 to TRBJ2-3; 8 nucleotides align to TRBD1. Germline values: CDR1 SGHVS, CDR2 FNYEAQ. The V gene end was trimmed by 4 bases and the J gene end by 3 bases; junction bases not matched to a gene: 3. The CDR3 is made up of 14 amino acids. The CDR3 sequence is CASSYGQGTDTQYF. CDR3 in DNA: TGTGCCAGCAGCTACGGACAGGGAACAGATACGCAGTATTTT.

The chain is built from TRBV28 and TRBJ2-1, with D tentatively TRBD2 (6 bases). This CDR3 has 16 residues. Per germline, CDR1 MDHEN and CDR2 SYDVKM. V was trimmed by 6 bases and J by 10 bases, leaving 25 bases between them. CDR3 nucleotides: TGTGCCAGCAGCCCGCCGGGCGGGACCCCGAGAGGAGAGCAGTTCTTC. As protein: CASSPPGGTPRGEQFF.

Only one count was recorded for this clone. The V call is TRBV10-3, the J call TRBJ1-5; TRBD1 is a possible D gene (5 bases). CDR3 size: 14 residues. The V end lost 10 bases, the J end lost 7 bases, and 20 bases lay between the germline ends. Germline values: CDR1 ENHRY, CDR2 SYGVKD. The chain's CDR3 is CATAGEGTIQPQHF. Here the CDR3 DNA reads TGTGCCACCGCTGGGGAAGGGACGATACAGCCCCAGCATTTT.

The chain is built from TRBV11-2 and TRBJ2-1; 7 bases map to TRBD1. Germline loops: CDR1 SGHAT, CDR2 FQNNGV. The CDR3 is made up of 15 amino acids. V was clipped by 4 bases and J by 4 bases; unmatched bases: 7. In DNA, the CDR3 is TGTGCCAGCAGCTCCTACAGGGGCCGGTACAATGAGCAGTTCTTC. It is translated as CASSSYRGRYNEQFF.

The chain combines TRBV27 with TRBJ1-1; TRBD1 is a possible D gene (5 bases). Trimming removed 2 bases at V and 5 bases at J, with 9 bases between. CDR1 and CDR2 from the germline V gene are MNHEY and SMNVEV (reference sequence). The CDR3 sequence is 13 residues long. CDR3 nucleotide sequence: TGTGCCAGCAGTTTACGGGGGAGGACTGAAGCTTTCTTT. Translated, it gives CASSLRGRTEAFF.

This clone showed up just a few times. The chain combines TRBV5-6 with TRBJ1-2, with 10 nucleotides matching TRBD1. The junction had 10 bases not matched to a gene; V was cut back by 4 bases and J by 7 bases. CDR1 and CDR2 from the germline V gene are SGHDT and YYEEEE. The CDR3 consists of 15 residues. Here the CDR3 DNA reads TGTGCCAGCAGCACTGACAGGGGGCGGTCCTCTGGCTACACCTTC. As protein: CASSTDRGRSSGYTF.

The chain has TRBV20-1 and TRBJ1-2; TRBD1 matches at 8 bases. CDR3 size: 11 residues. The germline V gene encodes CDR1 DFQATT and CDR2 SNEGSKA (reference sequence). After removal of 6 bases from V and 12 bases from J, the junction contained 9 bases not matched to a gene. CDR3 in amino acids: CSAFQGALHTF. The CDR3, as DNA: TGCAGTGCCTTCCAGGGGGCGCTGCACACCTTC.

The chain couples TRBV7-9 to TRBJ1-4; D not certain. The CDR3 sequence is 15 residues long. Trimming took off 8 bases at V and 3 bases at J, with 16 bases between the two ends. CDR1 and CDR2 from the germline V gene are SEHNR and FQNEAQ (reference sequence). CDR3 amino acids: CASGGQVGANEKLFF. The DNA for the CDR3 is TGTGCCAGCGGCGGCCAGGTTGGCGCTAATGAAAAACTGTTTTTT.

The V gene is TRBV4-3, the J gene TRBJ2-4; D call uncertain. Germline CDR1 LGHNA, CDR2 YSLEER. The CDR3 contains 15 residues. Between the trimmed V and J ends, which lost 3 bases and 7 bases, there was a span of 16 bases. The CDR3 region has the DNA TGCGCCAGCAGCCACCTTTCCGATTCGATGAACATTCAGTACTTC. Translated: CASSHLSDSMNIQYF.

This clone has a single count. V gene TRBV5-4 combines with J gene TRBJ2-1; TRBD2 matches at 10 bases. Germline lookup yields CDR1 SGHNT and CDR2 YYREEE (reference sequence). This CDR3 comprises 14 residues. Trimming at V came to 0 bases and at J to 8 bases, leaving 2 bases not matched to a gene. CDR3 region: CASSLELAGDEQFF. In DNA, the CDR3 is TGTGCCAGCAGCTTGGAGCTAGCGGGAGATGAGCAGTTCTTC.

J is TRBJ1-3 and V is TRBV6-6; TRBD1 might be the D (6 bases). V was clipped by 2 bases and J by 3 bases, with 14 bases between them. In germline, CDR1 is MNHNY, CDR2 SVGAGI (reference sequence). The CDR3 covers 16 residues. The CDR3 DNA sequence: TGTGCCAGCAGTTACCGGAACCAGGGGCATGGAAACACCATATATTTT. Amino acids: CASSYRNQGHGNTIYF.

This chain connects TRBV10-3 to TRBJ1-2; 10 nucleotides match TRBD1. Germline V gene data show CDR1 as ENHRY and CDR2 as SYGVKD. This CDR3 comprises 17 residues. After removal of 2 bases from V and 9 bases from J, the junction contained 15 bases not matched to a gene. The DNA of the CDR3 is TGTGCCATCAGTGAGCCTATAACCGGGACAGGGGTGGGAAGCTACACCTTC. Protein sequence: CAISEPITGTGVGSYTF.

The chain is built from TRBV6-5 and TRBJ1-2, with 9 positions matching TRBD1. The length of the CDR3 is 12 residues. With V trimmed by 4 bases and J by 12 bases, 6 bases remained unmatched. Looked up from germline, CDR1 is MNHEY and CDR2 is SVGAGI. The CDR3 is CASSSGQGRNTF. Written as DNA, the CDR3 is TGTGCCAGCAGTTCCGGACAGGGGAGGAACACCTTC.

The genes are TRBV27 and TRBJ1-1; maybe TRBD1 (6 bases). The CDR3 length is 16 residues. CDR1 and CDR2 (germline): MNHEY, SMNVEV (reference sequence). The V end was cut by 6 bases, the J end by 0 bases, with 17 bases between. The CDR3 coding sequence is TGTGCCAGCAGGCCACGAGGGGGGGGAATGAACACTGAAGCTTTCTTT. Protein sequence: CASRPRGGGMNTEAFF.

This chain joins TRBV27 and TRBJ1-2, with unresolved D. V was shortened by 5 bases and J by 7 bases, with 14 bases between the two germline ends. CDR1 is MNHEY, CDR2 SMNVEV, per germline (reference sequence). The CDR3 is 13 amino acids. CDR3 nucleotide sequence: TGTGCCAGCAGTCCTACGTCCGAGGGTGGCTACACCTTC. This gives the protein CASSPTSEGGYTF.

This chain links TRBV7-2 with TRBJ2-3, with TRBD2 matching 12 bases. The CDR3 sequence is 15 residues long. With 5 bases clipped from V and 9 bases from J, the junction kept 9 bases outside the gene matches. Germline lookup yields CDR1 SGHTA and CDR2 FQGNSA. The DNA for the CDR3 is TGTGCCAGCAGCGAAAAACTAGCGGGAGGTCGGACGCAGTATTTT. Encoded protein: CASSEKLAGGRTQYF.

This clone is categorized as medium-sized. The chain joins TRBV6-4 to TRBJ2-2, with 10 bases that match TRBD2. Germline trimming cut 0 bases from V and 5 bases from J; bases unmatched to any gene: 0. The germline V gene encodes CDR1 MRHNA and CDR2 SNTAGT. The CDR3 totals 15 residues. The CDR3 sequence is CASSDSTSGTGELFF. The DNA for the CDR3 is TGTGCCAGCAGTGACTCGACTAGCGGGACCGGGGAGCTGTTTTTT.